The 9 T cell receptor beta chains below come from one sample, sequenced in a study of metastatic and nonmetastatic thyroid tumors. All patients were treatment-naive before thyroid surgery. TCRdb used MiXCR to call clones anew from the PCR reads. The top ten clones hold approximately 12% of a sample with 15,000 or so clones, 27% of them seen once. The sequenced sample was adjacent normal tissue. The source of these receptors is a female donor with papillary thyroid cancer or a benign thyroid nodule (not recorded which). Some clones in this sample may be carry-over from other donors' samples.

Notes on this clone: This may arise from a read error, as a much more abundant clone is one base away. V gene TRBV7-3 combines with J gene TRBJ2-7, with D unresolved. This CDR3 region has 14 residues. Germline values: CDR1 SGHTA, CDR2 FQGTGA. CDR3 in amino acids: CAGSLYTGSYEQYF. For the CDR3, the DNA is TGTGCCGGCAGCTTATATACGGGCTCCTACGAGCAGTACTTC.

This clone appeared a few times. The chain uses TRBV6-2 or TRBV6-3 and TRBJ2-1; TRBD2 matches at 10 bases. There are 15 residues in the CDR3. V was pared by 2 bases and J by 7 bases, with 5 bases of the junction left unmatched. Germline-derived CDR1 and CDR2 are MNHEY and SVGEGT. CDR3 loop: CASSYPSGRLNEQFF. In DNA form, the CDR3 reads TGTGCCAGCAGTTACCCTAGCGGGAGATTGAATGAGCAGTTCTTC.

Concerning this clone: At the DNA level, this CDR3 is encoded by other sequences in the same sample as well. The chain joins TRBV20-1 to TRBJ2-5, with D possibly matching TRBD2 (5 bases). Germline CDR1 reads DFQATT; CDR2 reads SNEGSKA (reference sequence). V shed 7 bases and J shed 5 bases, with 17 bases lying between them. The CDR3 has 13 residues. The CDR3 loop is CSGAQRTRETQYF. DNA for the CDR3: TGCAGTGGAGCTCAGCGGACCAGGGAGACCCAGTACTTC.

The CDR3 loop is CASSYSTDVGNTIYF. The CDR3 DNA reads TGTGCCAGCAGTTACTCGACGGACGTTGGAAACACCATATATTTT. This chain joins TRBV6-2 or TRBV6-3 and TRBJ1-3, with unresolved D. The CDR3 has 15 residues. The V gene's germline CDR1 is MNHEY and CDR2 SVGEGT. The germline V and J ends were trimmed by 0 bases and 3 bases, with 9 bases remaining between them.

Note on this clone: At one boundary the junction diverges from the germline segment, which might be a read error. The chain joins TRBV12-3 or TRBV12-4 to TRBJ1-5, with TRBD1 as a possible D gene (6 bases). This CDR3 has 14 residues. In DNA, the CDR3 is TGTGCTAGCAGGGGTACCGGGGACGGACAGCCCCAGCATTTT. Protein sequence: CASRGTGDGQPQHF.

V usage is TRBV6-1 and J usage is TRBJ1-3; maybe TRBD1 (5 bases). V gave up 7 bases and J gave up 0 bases, with 10 bases separating them. The CDR3 sequence is 14 residues long. The germline V gene has CDR1 MNHNS and CDR2 SASEGT. The CDR3 region has the DNA TGTGCCAGCATAAGACAGAGCTCTGGAAACACCATATATTTT. It encodes CASIRQSSGNTIYF.

This clone was observed a handful of times. The rearrangement uses TRBV12-3 or TRBV12-4 and TRBJ1-5; D is unclear. Trimming took 5 bases from V and 3 from J, leaving 14 bases between them. The CDR3 has 15 amino acids. The CDR3 coding sequence is TGTGCCAGCAGTAACTTGGACCCACCCAATCAGCCCCAGCATTTT. Translation: CASSNLDPPNQPQHF.

The chain couples TRBV2 to TRBJ1-3; D gene unclear. With 8 bases removed from V and 2 bases from J, the gap between germline ends came to 10 bases. Germline-derived CDR1 and CDR2 are SNHLY and FYNNEI. The CDR3 is made up of 13 amino acids. The CDR3 region is CASGLNPGNTIYF. DNA for the CDR3: TGTGCCAGCGGATTGAACCCTGGAAACACCATATATTTT.

This clone was observed a handful of times. J is TRBJ2-3 and V is TRBV5-4; TRBD1 matches 8 bases. Germline CDR1 and CDR2: SGHNT and YYREEE (reference sequence). The CDR3 is 15 amino acids. With V trimmed by 3 bases and J by 8 bases, 11 bases remained unmatched. Here the CDR3 reads CASSSNRGLQGTQYF. CDR3 nucleotide sequence: TGTGCCAGCAGCTCTAACAGGGGGTTACAGGGTACGCAGTATTTT.